This record covers a single T cell receptor (beta chain). Antigen specificity is unknown. TCRdb redid the calling of the reads with MiXCR, one entry per CDR3 protein. The sample has roughly 68,000 distinct CDR3 sequences, nearly 65% seen once. This entry belongs to a study of type 1 regulatory T cells. Trimming took 3 bases from V and 2 from J; bases not matched to a gene: 5. Looked up from germline, CDR1 is SGHDT and CDR2 is YYEEEE. The CDR3 totals 15 residues. This chain connects TRBV5-6 to TRBJ2-5; 9 positions agree with TRBD2. The specimen was cultured T cells, either the whole culture or a sorted T cell fraction (not recorded which). Subset specified: Tr1-enriched cell product generated in vitro against host alloantigens. The receptor comes from a human donor in good health. The CDR3 is CASSSGLAQQETQYF. CDR3 coding DNA: TGTGCCAGCAGCTCCGGACTAGCGCAACAAGAGACCCAGTACTTC.